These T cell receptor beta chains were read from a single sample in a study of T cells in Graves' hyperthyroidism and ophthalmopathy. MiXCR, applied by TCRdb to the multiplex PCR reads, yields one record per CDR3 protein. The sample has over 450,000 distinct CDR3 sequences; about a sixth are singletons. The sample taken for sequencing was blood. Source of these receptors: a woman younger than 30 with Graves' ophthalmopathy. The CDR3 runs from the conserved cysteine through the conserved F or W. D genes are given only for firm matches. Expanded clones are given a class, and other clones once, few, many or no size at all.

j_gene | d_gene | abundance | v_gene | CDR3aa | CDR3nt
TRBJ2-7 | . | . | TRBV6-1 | CASRGSLSYEQYF | TGTGCCAGCAGGGGCTCACTTTCCTACGAGCAGTACTTC
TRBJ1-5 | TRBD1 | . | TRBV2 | CASRGRAGGSQPQHF | TGTGCCAGCAGGGGGAGGGCAGGGGGCTCTCAGCCCCAGCATTTT
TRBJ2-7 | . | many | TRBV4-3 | CASSQDRGGYEQYF | TGCGCCAGCAGCCAAGATAGGGGCGGGTACGAGCAGTACTTC
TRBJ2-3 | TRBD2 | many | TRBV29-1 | CSVLGGSYADTQYF | TGCAGCGTCCTCGGGGGGAGCTATGCAGATACGCAGTATTTT
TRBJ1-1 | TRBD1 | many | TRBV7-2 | CASSLAKTGTTEAFF | TGTGCCAGCAGCTTAGCGAAGACAGGGACCACTGAAGCTTTCTTT
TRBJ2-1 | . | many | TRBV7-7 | CASSLGHGNEQFF | TGTGCTAGCAGCTTGGGACACGGCAATGAGCAGTTCTTC
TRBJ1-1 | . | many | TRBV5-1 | CASSDSTEAFF | TGCGCCAGCAGCGACAGCACTGAAGCTTTCTTT
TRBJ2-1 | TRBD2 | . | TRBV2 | CARRFLGTSGEQFF | TGTGCCAGGAGGTTCTTGGGGACTAGCGGGGAGCAGTTCTTC
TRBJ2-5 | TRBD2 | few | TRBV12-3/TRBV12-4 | CASRKGLAGGPGTQYF | TGTGCCAGCAGAAAGGGACTAGCGGGAGGGCCGGGGACCCAGTACTTC
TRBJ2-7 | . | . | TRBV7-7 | CASSLRPGSGEQYF | TGTGCTAGCAGCTTAAGGCCGGGCTCCGGGGAGCAGTACTTC
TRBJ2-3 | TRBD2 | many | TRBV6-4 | CASSDGAGADTQYF | TGTGCCAGCAGTGACGGGGCGGGAGCAGATACGCAGTATTTT
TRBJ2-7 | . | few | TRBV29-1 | CSVEASLEQYF | TGCAGCGTTGAGGCCTCCTTGGAGCAGTACTTC
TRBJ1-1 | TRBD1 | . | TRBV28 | CASSGTGGPTEAFF | TGTGCCAGCAGTGGGACAGGGGGCCCAACTGAAGCTTTCTTT
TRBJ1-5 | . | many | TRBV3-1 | CASSQDLQKPQHF | TGTGCCAGCAGCCAAGATCTCCAGAAGCCCCAGCATTTT
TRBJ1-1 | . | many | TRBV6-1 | CASSGTDEYTEAFF | TGTGCCAGCAGCGGAACTGATGAGTACACTGAAGCTTTCTTT
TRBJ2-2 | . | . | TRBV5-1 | CASSAGTATGELFF | TGCGCCAGCAGCGCCGGGACCGCCACCGGGGAGCTGTTTTTT
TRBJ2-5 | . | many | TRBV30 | CAWSARETQYF | TGTGCCTGGAGTGCTAGAGAGACCCAGTACTTC
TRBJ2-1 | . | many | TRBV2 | CASRRDWYEQFF | TGTGCCAGCAGGCGGGATTGGTATGAGCAGTTCTTC
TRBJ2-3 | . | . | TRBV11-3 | CASSLEPGAGDTQYF | TGTGCCAGCAGCTTAGAACCAGGGGCCGGGGATACGCAGTATTTT
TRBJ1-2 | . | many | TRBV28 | CASSQNREEIYGYTF | TGTGCCAGCAGTCAGAACAGGGAGGAGATCTATGGCTACACCTTC
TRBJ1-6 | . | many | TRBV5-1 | CASSLEGNSPLHF | TGCGCCAGCAGCTTGGAGGGGAATTCACCCCTCCACTTT
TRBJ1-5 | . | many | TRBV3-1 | CASSLTGISNQPQHF | TGTGCCAGCAGCCTAACAGGGATAAGCAATCAGCCCCAGCATTTT
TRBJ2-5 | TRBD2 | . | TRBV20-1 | CSASPGTSGRAGETQYF | TGCAGTGCTAGTCCCGGGACTAGCGGGAGGGCCGGGGAGACCCAGTACTTC
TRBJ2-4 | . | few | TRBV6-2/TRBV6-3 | CASTPVGGIAKNIQYF | TGTGCCAGCACCCCGGTGGGGGGCATTGCCAAAAACATTCAGTACTTC
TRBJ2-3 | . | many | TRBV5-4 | CARPVCRATDTQYF | TGTGCCAGGCCCGTGTGTAGGGCTACAGATACGCAGTATTTT
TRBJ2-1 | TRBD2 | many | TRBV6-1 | CASSEGTSLGEQFF | TGTGCCAGCAGTGAGGGGACTAGTTTGGGAGAGCAGTTCTTC
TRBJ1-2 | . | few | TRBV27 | CASSRRSINYGYTF | TGTGCCAGCAGTAGGAGGTCTATTAACTATGGCTACACCTTC
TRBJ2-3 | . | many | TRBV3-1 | CASSQDRTATDTQYF | TGTGCCAGCAGCCAAGATCGCACCGCCACAGATACGCAGTATTTT
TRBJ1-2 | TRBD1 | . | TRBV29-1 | CSVATGGNYGYTF | TGCAGCGTTGCGACAGGGGGTAACTATGGCTACACCTTC
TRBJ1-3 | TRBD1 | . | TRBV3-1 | CAGSNSGTVSGNTIYF | TGTGCCGGCAGCAATAGCGGGACAGTCTCCGGAAACACCATATATTTT
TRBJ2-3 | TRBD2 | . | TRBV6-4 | CASSDGSGTSGGADTQYF | TGTGCCAGCAGTGACGGGTCCGGGACTAGCGGGGGAGCAGATACGCAGTATTTT
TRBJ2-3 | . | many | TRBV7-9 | CASSLEDPSRAGTDTQYF | TGTGCCAGCAGCTTAGAGGATCCAAGCAGGGCAGGCACAGATACGCAGTATTTT
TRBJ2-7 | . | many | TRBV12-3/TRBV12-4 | CASSPEPGRSYEQYF | TGTGCCAGCAGTCCTGAACCGGGACGGAGCTACGAGCAGTACTTC
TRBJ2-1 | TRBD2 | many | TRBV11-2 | CASSKGTSGGNEQFF | TGTGCCAGCAGCAAGGGGACTAGCGGGGGTAATGAGCAGTTCTTC
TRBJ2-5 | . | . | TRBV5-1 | CASSPLEGGKETQYF | TGCGCCAGCAGCCCCCTTGAGGGGGGGAAAGAGACCCAGTACTTC
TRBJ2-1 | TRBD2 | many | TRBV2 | CASSEEGTSGRHNEQFF | TGTGCCAGCAGTGAAGAAGGGACTAGCGGGAGGCACAATGAGCAGTTCTTC
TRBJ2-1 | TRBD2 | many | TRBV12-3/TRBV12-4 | CASSLPGLAGGYEQFF | TGTGCCAGCAGTCTCCCGGGACTAGCGGGAGGCTATGAGCAGTTCTTC
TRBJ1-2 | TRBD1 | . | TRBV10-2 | CASSFDRVDYGYTF | TGCGCCAGCAGTTTTGACAGGGTCGACTATGGCTACACCTTC
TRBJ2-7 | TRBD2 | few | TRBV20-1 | CSAEGPGTSSYEQYF | TGCAGTGCTGAAGGCCCCGGGACTAGCTCCTACGAGCAGTACTTC
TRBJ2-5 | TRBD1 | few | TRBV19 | CASSLRGQAYWETQYF | TGTGCCAGTAGTCTGAGGGGACAGGCCTATTGGGAGACCCAGTACTTC
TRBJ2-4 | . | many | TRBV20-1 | CSARARGDSKNIQYF | TGCAGTGCTAGAGCTAGGGGGGACTCCAAAAACATTCAGTACTTC
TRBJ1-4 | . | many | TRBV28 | CASSLVDDGEKLFF | TGTGCCAGCAGTCTAGTAGACGACGGGGAAAAACTGTTTTTT
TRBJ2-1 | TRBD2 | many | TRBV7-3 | CASSLRGLADNEQFF | TGTGCCAGCAGCTTACGGGGACTAGCGGACAATGAGCAGTTCTTC
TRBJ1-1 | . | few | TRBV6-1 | CTSSPLLRQGEIEAFF | TGTACCAGCAGTCCATTACTTCGACAAGGCGAGATTGAAGCTTTCTTT
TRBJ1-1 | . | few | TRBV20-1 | CSARDLTEILTEAFF | TGCAGTGCTAGAGATCTCACAGAAATCTTAACTGAAGCTTTCTTT
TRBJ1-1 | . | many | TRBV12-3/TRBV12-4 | CATRRGGGTEAFF | TGTGCCACTAGGCGGGGGGGAGGCACTGAAGCTTTCTTT
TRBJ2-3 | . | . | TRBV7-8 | CASSPTRGADTQYF | TGTGCCAGCAGCCCGACCCGCGGGGCAGATACGCAGTATTTT
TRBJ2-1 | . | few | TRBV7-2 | CASTRVRAPYNEQFF | TGTGCCAGCACCCGAGTGCGGGCACCCTACAATGAGCAGTTCTTC
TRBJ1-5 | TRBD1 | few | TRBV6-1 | CASSGGQDNQPQHF | TGTGCCAGCAGTGGGGGACAGGACAATCAGCCCCAGCATTTT
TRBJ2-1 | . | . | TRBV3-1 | CASSQPGLETNEQFF | TGTGCCAGCAGCCAACCGGGACTGGAGACCAATGAGCAGTTCTTC
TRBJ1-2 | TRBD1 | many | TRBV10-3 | CAISAHRDRDGYTF | TGTGCCATCAGCGCCCACCGGGACAGGGATGGCTACACCTTC
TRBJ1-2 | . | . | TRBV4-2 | CASTRTDNYGYTF | TGTGCCAGCACCCGGACAGATAACTATGGCTACACCTTC
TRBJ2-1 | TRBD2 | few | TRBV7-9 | CASSSAGGPRNEQFF | TGTGCCAGCAGCTCAGCGGGAGGGCCTCGTAATGAGCAGTTCTTC
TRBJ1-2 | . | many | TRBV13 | CASSLSRSKYGYTF | TGTGCCAGCAGCTTATCACGTTCAAAGTATGGCTACACCTTC
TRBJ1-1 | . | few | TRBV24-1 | CATDSCEAFF | TGTGCCACAGACAGTTGTGAAGCTTTCTTT
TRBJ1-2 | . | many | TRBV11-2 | CASSPGGGYTF | TGTGCCAGCAGCCCCGGAGGAGGCTACACCTTC
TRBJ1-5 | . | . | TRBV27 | CASSDGQYQPQHF | TGTGCCAGCAGTGATGGACAGTATCAGCCCCAGCATTTT
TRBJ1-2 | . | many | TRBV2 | CASSQEERLGGYTF | TGTGCCAGCAGCCAGGAGGAACGGCTTGGTGGCTACACCTTC